These T cell receptor beta chains were read from a single sample in a study of blood T cell repertoires in COVID-19. Libraries were prepared by immunoSEQ multiplex PCR; TCRdb keeps only in-frame clonotypes and omits some of them. The data show 200,000 to 250,000 clones, roughly 89% seen once. Input material: peripheral blood. The receptors shown here come from a man between 60 and 75 years old who had recovered from COVID-19. The CDR3 runs from the conserved cysteine through the conserved F or W. The D gene is left open where the match is weak. Size is stated for part of the rows, as once, few or many counts, or as a class when the clone is expanded.

abundance,v_gene,j_gene,d_gene,CDR3nt,CDR3aa
NA,TRBV19,TRBJ2-3,TRBD1,TGTGCCAGTAGTAGTACAGGGGCAGATACGCAGTATTTT,CASSSTGADTQYF
few,TRBV7-6,TRBJ2-7,TRBD2,TGTGCCAGCAGCCTTACTAGCGGGATGGCCTACGAGCAGTACTTC,CASSLTSGMAYEQYF
NA,TRBV19,TRBJ2-7,TRBD1,TGTGCCAGTAGTATAGATCTACGACAGGGGGCTCGGTACGAGCAGTACTTC,CASSIDLRQGARYEQYF
NA,TRBV7-2,TRBJ1-6,NA,TGTGCCAGCAGCTTAGACAGGACAAGGAATTCACCCCTCCACTTT,CASSLDRTRNSPLHF
NA,TRBV5-1,TRBJ2-1,NA,TGCGCCAGCAGCTCGAAGACTAGCAATGAGCAGTTCTTC,CASSSKTSNEQFF
once,TRBV7-8,TRBJ2-7,TRBD2,TGTGCCAGCAGCCCCTCCTCTAGCGGGAGAACCTACGAGCAGTACTTC,CASSPSSSGRTYEQYF
NA,TRBV6-2/TRBV6-3,TRBJ1-5,NA,TGTGCCAGCAGTTACGCGGGGACGCGCAATCAGCCCCAGCATTTT,CASSYAGTRNQPQHF
few,TRBV6-1,TRBJ1-6,NA,TGTGCCAGCAGTGAAGAAGAGGGAGGCAATTCACCCCTCCACTTT,CASSEEEGGNSPLHF
once,TRBV6-5,TRBJ2-7,TRBD1,TGTGCCAGCAGTTACAAGGGACAGGGGGAGTACGAGCAGTACTTC,CASSYKGQGEYEQYF
once,TRBV6-2/TRBV6-3,TRBJ2-5,NA,TGTGCCAGCAGTTACTCGACTGGGACCCAGTACTTC,CASSYSTGTQYF
NA,TRBV2,TRBJ1-5,NA,TGTGCCAGCAGTGAACTAGCTCCGGCGGGCAATCAGCCCCAGCATTTT,CASSELAPAGNQPQHF
NA,TRBV5-1,TRBJ2-1,TRBD2,TGCGCCAGCAGCACGGGACTAGCGGGGGGGCCGGGGTTCTTC,CASSTGLAGGPGFF
NA,TRBV18,TRBJ2-7,NA,TGTGCCAGCTCAAGGGCGGAGGTCTACGAGCAGTACTTC,CASSRAEVYEQYF
NA,TRBV19,TRBJ2-5,NA,TGTGCCAGTAGTAGATCCGGACTACAAGAGACCCAGTACTTC,CASSRSGLQETQYF
NA,TRBV11-3,TRBJ2-2,TRBD2,TGTGCCAGCAGCTCCGGGACTAGGAACACCGGGGAGCTGTTTTTT,CASSSGTRNTGELFF
NA,TRBV7-6,TRBJ1-2,NA,TGTGCCAGCAGCCCCCGAGGGGGGGTAACTATTGGCTACACCTTC,CASSPRGGVTIGYTF
NA,TRBV7-3,TRBJ2-3,TRBD2,TGTGCCAGCAACCCAGCGGGGGGACGTACAGATACGCAGTATTTT,CASNPAGGRTDTQYF
NA,TRBV7-9,TRBJ2-3,NA,TGTGCCAGCAGGCATCTCGGGAACACAGATACGCAGTATTTT,CASRHLGNTDTQYF
NA,TRBV5-8,TRBJ1-1,TRBD1,TGTGCCAGCAGCTTGGGGACAGGGTTCACTGAAGCTTTCTTT,CASSLGTGFTEAFF